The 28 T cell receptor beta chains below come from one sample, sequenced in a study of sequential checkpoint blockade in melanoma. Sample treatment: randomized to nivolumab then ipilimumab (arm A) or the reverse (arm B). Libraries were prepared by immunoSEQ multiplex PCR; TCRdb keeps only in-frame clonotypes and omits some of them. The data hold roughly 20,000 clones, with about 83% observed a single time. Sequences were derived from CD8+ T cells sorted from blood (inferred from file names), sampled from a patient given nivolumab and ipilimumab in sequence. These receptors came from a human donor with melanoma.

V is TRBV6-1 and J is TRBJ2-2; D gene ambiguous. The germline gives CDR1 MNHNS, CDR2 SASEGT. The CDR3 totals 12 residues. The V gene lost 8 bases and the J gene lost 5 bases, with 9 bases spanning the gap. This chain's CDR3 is CASLGGTGELFF. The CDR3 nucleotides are TGTGCCAGCCTCGGCGGTACCGGGGAGCTGTTTTTT.

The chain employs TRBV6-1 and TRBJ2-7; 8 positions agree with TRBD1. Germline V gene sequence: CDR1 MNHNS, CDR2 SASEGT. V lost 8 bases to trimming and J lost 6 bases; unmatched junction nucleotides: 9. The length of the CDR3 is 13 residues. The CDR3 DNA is TGTGCCAGCCGCCGGGACAGGCCCTTCGAGCAGTACTTC. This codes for CASRRDRPFEQYF.

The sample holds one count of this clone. CDR3: CASSYELENTEAFF. The CDR3, as DNA: TGTGCCAGCAGTTACGAGTTAGAAAACACTGAAGCTTTCTTT. The chain joins TRBV6-6 to TRBJ1-1; D is unresolved. The V end lost 2 bases, the J end lost 2 bases, and 9 bases lay between the germline ends. Germline V gene sequence: CDR1 MNHNY, CDR2 SVGAGI (reference sequence). CDR3 length: 14 residues.

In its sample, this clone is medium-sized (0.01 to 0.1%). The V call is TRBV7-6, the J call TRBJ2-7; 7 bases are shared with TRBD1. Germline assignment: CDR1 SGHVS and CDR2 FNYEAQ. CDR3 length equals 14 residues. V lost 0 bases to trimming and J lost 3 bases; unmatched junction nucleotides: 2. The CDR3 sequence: CASSLAGGNYEQYF. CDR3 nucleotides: TGTGCCAGCAGCTTAGCAGGGGGCAACTACGAGCAGTACTTC.

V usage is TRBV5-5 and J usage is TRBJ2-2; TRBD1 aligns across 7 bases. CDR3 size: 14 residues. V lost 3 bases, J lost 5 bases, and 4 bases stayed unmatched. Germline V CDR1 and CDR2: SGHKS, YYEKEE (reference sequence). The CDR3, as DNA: TGTGCCAGCAGCTGGGACAGTTTAACCGGGGAGCTGTTTTTT. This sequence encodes CASSWDSLTGELFF.

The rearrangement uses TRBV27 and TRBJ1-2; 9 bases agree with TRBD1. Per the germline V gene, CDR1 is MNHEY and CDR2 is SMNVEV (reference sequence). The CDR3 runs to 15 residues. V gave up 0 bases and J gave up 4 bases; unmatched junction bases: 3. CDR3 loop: CASSLSPGQGYGYTF. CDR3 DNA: TGTGCCAGCAGTTTATCCCCGGGACAGGGCTATGGCTACACCTTC.

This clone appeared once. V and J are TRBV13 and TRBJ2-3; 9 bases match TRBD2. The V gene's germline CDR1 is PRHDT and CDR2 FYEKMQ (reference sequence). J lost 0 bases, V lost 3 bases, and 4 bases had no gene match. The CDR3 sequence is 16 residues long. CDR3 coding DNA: TGTGCCAGCAGCTTTCCTAGCGGGAAAAGCACAGATACGCAGTATTTT. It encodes CASSFPSGKSTDTQYF.

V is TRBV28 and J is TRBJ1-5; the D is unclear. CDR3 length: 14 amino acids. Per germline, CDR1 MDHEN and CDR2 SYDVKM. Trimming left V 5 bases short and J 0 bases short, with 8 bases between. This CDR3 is CASSLTTSNQPQHF. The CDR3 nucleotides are TGTGCCAGCAGTCTTACAACTAGCAATCAGCCCCAGCATTTT.

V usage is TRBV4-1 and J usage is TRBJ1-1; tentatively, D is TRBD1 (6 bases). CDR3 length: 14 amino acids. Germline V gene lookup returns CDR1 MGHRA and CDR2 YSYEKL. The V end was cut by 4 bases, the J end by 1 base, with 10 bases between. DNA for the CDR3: TGCGCCAGCAGCCCAAACAGGGAGAACACTGAAGCTTTCTTT. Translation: CASSPNRENTEAFF.

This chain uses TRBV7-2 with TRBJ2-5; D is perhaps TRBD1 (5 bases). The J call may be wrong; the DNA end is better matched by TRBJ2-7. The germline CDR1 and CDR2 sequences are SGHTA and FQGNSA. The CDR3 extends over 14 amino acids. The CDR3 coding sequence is TGTGCCAGCAGCTTTAGGGGCCGCTCCTACGAGCAGTACTTC. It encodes CASSFRGRSYEQYF.

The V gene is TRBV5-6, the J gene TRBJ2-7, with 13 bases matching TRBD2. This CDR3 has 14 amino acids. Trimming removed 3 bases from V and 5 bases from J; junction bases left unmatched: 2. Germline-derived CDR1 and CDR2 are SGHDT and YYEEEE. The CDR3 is CASSSTSGGHEQYF. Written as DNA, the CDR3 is TGTGCCAGCAGCTCGACTAGCGGGGGGCACGAGCAGTACTTC.

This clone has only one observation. The CDR3 here is CASSLNPAGGVGTGELFF. The CDR3 DNA is TGTGCCAGCAGTTTAAATCCCGCTGGGGGGGTAGGGACCGGGGAGCTGTTTTTT. The rearrangement links TRBV27 to TRBJ2-2, with TRBD2 identical over 7 bases. CDR3 size: 18 residues. V was clipped by 2 bases and J by 5 bases; unmatched bases: 14. Germline assignment: CDR1 MNHEY and CDR2 SMNVEV (reference sequence).

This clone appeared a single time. CDR3 sequence (DNA): TGTGCCAGCAGTTACTCAGCGGGCACTGAAGCTTTCTTT. Amino acid sequence: CASSYSAGTEAFF. The V call is TRBV6-5, the J call TRBJ1-1; D not certain. Germline assignment: CDR1 MNHEY and CDR2 SVGAGI. The V end was cut by 0 bases, the J end by 4 bases, with 6 bases between. The CDR3 has 13 residues.

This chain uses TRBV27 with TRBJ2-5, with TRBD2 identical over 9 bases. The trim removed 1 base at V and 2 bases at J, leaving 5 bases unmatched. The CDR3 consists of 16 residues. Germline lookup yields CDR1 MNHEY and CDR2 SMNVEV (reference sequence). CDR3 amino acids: CASSLWSGRSQETQYF. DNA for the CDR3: TGTGCCAGCAGTTTATGGAGCGGGAGGTCACAAGAGACCCAGTACTTC.

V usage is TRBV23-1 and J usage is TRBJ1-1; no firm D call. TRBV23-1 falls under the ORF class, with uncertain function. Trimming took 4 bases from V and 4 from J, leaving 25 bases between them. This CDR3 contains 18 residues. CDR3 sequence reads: CASSRPEGGGRRTTEAFF. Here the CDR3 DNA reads TGCGCCAGCAGTCGCCCCGAGGGTGGTGGCAGGCGGACCACTGAAGCTTTCTTT.

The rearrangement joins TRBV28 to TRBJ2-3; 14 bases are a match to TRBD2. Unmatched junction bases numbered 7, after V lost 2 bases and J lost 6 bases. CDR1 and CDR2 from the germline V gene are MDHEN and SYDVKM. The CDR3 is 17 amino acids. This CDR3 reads CASSLGTSGSVPDTQYF. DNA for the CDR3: TGTGCCAGCAGTTTAGGGACTAGCGGGAGTGTTCCGGATACGCAGTATTTT. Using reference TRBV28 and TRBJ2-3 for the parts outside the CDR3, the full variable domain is DVKVTQSSRYLVKRTGEKVFLECVQDMDHENMFWYRQDPGLGLRLIYFSYDVKMKEKGDIPEGYSVSREKKERFSLILESASTNQTSMYLCASSLGTSGSVPDTQYFGPGTRLTVL.

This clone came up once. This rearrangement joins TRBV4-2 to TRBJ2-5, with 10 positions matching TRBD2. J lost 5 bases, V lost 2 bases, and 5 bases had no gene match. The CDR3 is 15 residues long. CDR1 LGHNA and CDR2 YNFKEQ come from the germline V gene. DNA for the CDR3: TGTGCCAGCAGCCAACTAGCGGGAGCATACGAGACCCAGTACTTC. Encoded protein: CASSQLAGAYETQYF.

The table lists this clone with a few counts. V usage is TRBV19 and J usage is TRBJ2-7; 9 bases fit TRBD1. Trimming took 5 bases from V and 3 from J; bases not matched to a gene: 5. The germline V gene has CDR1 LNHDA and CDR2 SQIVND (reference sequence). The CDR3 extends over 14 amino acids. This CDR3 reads CASSSGQGGYEQYF. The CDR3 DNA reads TGTGCCAGTAGTTCGGGACAGGGAGGCTACGAGCAGTACTTC.

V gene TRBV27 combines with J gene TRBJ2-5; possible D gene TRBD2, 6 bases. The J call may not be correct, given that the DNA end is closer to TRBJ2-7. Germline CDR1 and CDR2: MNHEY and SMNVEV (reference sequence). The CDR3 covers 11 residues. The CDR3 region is CASRGDSEQYF. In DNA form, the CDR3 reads TGTGCCAGCCGCGGGGATAGCGAGCAGTACTTC.

CDR3 residues: CASSSYDRPEAFF. The CDR3 bases are TGTGCCAGCAGCTCCTACGACAGACCTGAAGCTTTCTTT. The rearrangement uses TRBV7-6 and TRBJ1-1, with D perhaps TRBD1 (5 bases). Between the trimmed V and J ends, which lost 4 bases and 6 bases, there was a span of 12 bases. There are 13 residues in the CDR3. From germline, CDR1 is SGHVS and CDR2 FNYEAQ.

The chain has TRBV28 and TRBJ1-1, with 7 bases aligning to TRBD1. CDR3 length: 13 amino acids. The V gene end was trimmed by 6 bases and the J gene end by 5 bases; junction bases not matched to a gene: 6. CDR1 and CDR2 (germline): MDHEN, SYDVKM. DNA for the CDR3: TGTGCCAGCAGCCCGACAGGGTTGACTGAAGCTTTCTTT. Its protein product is CASSPTGLTEAFF.

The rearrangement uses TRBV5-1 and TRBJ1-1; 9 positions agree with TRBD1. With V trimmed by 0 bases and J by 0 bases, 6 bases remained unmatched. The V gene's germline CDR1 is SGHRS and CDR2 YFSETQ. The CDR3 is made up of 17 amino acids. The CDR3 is CASSLGGQGLMNTEAFF. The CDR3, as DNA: TGCGCCAGCAGCTTGGGGGGACAGGGACTCATGAACACTGAAGCTTTCTTT.

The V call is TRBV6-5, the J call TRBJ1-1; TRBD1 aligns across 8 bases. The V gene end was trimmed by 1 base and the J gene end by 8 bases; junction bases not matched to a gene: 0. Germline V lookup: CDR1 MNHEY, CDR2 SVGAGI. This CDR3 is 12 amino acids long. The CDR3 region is CASSYWTGEAFF. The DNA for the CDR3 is TGTGCCAGCAGTTACTGGACAGGGGAAGCTTTCTTT.

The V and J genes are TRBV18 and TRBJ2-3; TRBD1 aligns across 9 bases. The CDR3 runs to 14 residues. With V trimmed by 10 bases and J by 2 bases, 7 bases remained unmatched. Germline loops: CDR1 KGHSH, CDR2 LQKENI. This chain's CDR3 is CATTRDRVTDTQYF. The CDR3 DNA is TGTGCCACCACCCGGGACAGGGTCACAGATACGCAGTATTTT.

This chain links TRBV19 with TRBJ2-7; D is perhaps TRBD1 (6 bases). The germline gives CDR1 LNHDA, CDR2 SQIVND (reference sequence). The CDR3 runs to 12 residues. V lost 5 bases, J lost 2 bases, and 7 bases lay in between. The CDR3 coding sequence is TGTGCCAGTAGTCGGGACACCTACGAGCAGTACTTC. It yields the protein CASSRDTYEQYF.

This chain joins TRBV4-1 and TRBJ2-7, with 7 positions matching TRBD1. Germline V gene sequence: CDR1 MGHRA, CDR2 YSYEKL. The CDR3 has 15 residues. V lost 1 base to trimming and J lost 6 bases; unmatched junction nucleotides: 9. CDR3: CASSQGPQGVREQYF. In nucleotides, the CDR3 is TGCGCCAGCAGCCAAGGTCCCCAGGGGGTACGCGAGCAGTACTTC.

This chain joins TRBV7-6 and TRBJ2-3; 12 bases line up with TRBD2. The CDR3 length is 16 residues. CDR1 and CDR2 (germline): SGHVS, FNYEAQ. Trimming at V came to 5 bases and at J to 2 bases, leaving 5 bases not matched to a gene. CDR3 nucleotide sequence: TGTGCCAGCAGCGGTAGACTAGCGGGGGACACAGATACGCAGTATTTT. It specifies CASSGRLAGDTDTQYF.

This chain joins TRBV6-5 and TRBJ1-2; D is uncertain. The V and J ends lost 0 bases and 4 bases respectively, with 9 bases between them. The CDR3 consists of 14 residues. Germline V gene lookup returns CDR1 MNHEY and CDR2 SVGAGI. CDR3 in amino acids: CASSYSIEGYGYTF. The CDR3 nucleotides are TGTGCCAGCAGTTACTCGATCGAGGGCTATGGCTACACCTTC.